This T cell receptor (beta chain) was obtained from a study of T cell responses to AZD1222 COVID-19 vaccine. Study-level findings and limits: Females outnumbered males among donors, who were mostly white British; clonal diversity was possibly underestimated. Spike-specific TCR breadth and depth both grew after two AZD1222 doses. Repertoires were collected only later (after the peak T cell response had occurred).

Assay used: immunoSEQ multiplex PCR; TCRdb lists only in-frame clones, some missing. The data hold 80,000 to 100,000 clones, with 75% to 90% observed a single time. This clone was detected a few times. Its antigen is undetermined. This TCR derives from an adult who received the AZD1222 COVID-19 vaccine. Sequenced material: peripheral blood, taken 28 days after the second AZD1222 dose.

Written as DNA, the CDR3 is TGTGCAAGTCGCTTAACGGAGACAGGTCCGGTAGTTGATGCTTTCTTT. This translates into CASRLTETGPVVDAFF. J is TRBJ1-1 and V is TRBV12-2; the table names TRBD1, a call not compared with the DNA. TRBV12-2 is a recognized pseudogene. The CDR3 spans 16 residues.